The clone carrying this TCR beta chain occurred a few times. The antigen remains unidentified. These data are taken from a study of T-cell reconstitution after alpha-beta-depleted transplantation in children. Deletions cut 5 bases from V and 11 bases from J, with 22 bases between. The V gene's germline CDR1 is SGHKS and CDR2 YYEKEE (reference sequence). The length of the CDR3 is 15 residues. Molecular barcoding with unique molecular identifiers was used for the TCRbeta library. TCRdb recomputed calls from the PCR reads with MiXCR, one row per CDR3 protein. Seen here are about 980,000 distinct CDR3 sequences, roughly 31% observed once, and the top ten hold over 25%. Points from the study as a whole: There were some patients whose high TCRbeta diversity at day 60 came from surviving recipient T cells and thymic progenitors. A year post-transplant, T-cell counts and diversity derived mostly from newly produced T cells. The origin of alpha-beta T cells about two months after transplant was reportedly several hundred expanded graft clones.

This clonotype was sampled from a boy less than two years old who had a stem cell transplant for SCID, so the T cells may come from the graft donor. This chain joins TRBV5-5 and TRBJ2-2; D tentatively reads TRBD1 or TRBD2 (5 bases each). The sequences come from PBMCs, mostly from graft donor cells, collected 360 days after TCRalphabeta/CD19-depleted stem cell transplant. CDR3 sequence reads: CASSLTGTRIVELFF. Here the CDR3 DNA reads TGTGCCAGCAGTCTAACCGGGACGAGAATCGTAGAGCTGTTTTTT.